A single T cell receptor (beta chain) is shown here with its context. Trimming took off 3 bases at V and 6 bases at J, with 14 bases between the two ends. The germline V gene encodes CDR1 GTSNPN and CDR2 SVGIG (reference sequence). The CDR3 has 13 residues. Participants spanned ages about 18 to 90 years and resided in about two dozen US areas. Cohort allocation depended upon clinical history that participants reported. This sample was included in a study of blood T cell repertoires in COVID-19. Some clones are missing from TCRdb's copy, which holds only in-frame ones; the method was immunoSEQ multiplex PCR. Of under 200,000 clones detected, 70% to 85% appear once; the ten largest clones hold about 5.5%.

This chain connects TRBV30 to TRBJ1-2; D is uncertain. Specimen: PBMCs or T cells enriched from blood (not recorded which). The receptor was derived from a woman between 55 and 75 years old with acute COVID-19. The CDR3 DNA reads TGTGCCTGGAGCGGTGGAGGGTGGGATGGCTACACCTTC. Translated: CAWSGGGWDGYTF. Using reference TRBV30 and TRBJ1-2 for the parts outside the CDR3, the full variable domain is SQTIHQWPATLVQPVGSPLSLECTVEGTSNPNLYWYRQAAGRGLQLLFYSVGIGQISSEVPQNLSASRPQDRQFILSSKKLLLSDSGFYLCAWSGGGWDGYTFGSGTRLTVV.